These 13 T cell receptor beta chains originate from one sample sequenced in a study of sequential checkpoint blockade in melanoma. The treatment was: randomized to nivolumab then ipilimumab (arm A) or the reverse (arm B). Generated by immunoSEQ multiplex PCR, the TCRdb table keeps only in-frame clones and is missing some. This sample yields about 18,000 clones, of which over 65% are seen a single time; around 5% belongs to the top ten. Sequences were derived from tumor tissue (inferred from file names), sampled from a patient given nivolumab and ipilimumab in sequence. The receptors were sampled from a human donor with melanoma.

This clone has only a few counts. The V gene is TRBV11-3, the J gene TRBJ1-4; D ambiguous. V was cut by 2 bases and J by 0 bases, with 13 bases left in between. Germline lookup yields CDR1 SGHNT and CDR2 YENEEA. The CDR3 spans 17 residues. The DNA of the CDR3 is TGTGCCAGCAGCTTACGGCAGCTCTTTTCAACTAATGAAAAACTGTTTTTT. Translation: CASSLRQLFSTNEKLFF.

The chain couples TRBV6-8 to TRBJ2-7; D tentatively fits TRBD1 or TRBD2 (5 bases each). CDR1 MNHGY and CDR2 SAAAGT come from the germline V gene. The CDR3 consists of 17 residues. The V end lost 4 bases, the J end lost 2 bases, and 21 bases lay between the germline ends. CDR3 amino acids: CASSSLPSSGRPYEQYF. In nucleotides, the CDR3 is TGTGCCAGCAGTTCCTTACCGTCGTCGGGGCGCCCCTACGAGCAGTACTTC.

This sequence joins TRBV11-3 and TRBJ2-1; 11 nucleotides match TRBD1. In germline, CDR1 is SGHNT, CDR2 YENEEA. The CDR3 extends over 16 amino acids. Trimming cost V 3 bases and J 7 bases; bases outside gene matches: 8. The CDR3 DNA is TGTGCCAGCAGCTTCATTTCCGGGACAGGGGGTAATGAGCAGTTCTTC. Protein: CASSFISGTGGNEQFF.

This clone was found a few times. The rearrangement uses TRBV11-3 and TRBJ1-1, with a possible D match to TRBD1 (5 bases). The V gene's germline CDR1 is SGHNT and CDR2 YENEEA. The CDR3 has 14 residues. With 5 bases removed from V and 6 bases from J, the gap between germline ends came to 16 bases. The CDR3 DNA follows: TGTGCCAGCAGCCCACCCGTCCCGGGGGCTGAAGCTTTCTTT. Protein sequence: CASSPPVPGAEAFF.

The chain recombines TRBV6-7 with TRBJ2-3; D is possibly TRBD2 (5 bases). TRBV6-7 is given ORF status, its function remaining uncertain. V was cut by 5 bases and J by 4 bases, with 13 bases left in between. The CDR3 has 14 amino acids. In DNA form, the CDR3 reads TGTGCCAGCAGTGGCGGGCCCGGAGCAGATACGCAGTATTTT. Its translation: CASSGGPGADTQYF.

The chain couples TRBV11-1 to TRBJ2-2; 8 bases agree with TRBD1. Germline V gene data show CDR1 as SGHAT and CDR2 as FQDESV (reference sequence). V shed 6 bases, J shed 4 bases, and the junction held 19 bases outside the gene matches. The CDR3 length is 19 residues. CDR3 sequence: CASSLLVEQGAHRTGELFF. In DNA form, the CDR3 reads TGTGCCAGCAGTCTCTTAGTGGAGCAGGGGGCGCATCGCACCGGGGAGCTGTTTTTT.

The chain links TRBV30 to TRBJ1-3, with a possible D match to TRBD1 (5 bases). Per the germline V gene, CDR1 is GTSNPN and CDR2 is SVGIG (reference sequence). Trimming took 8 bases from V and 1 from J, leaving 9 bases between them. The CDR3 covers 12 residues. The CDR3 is CALQGSGNTIYF. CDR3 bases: TGTGCCCTCCAGGGATCTGGAAACACCATATATTTT.

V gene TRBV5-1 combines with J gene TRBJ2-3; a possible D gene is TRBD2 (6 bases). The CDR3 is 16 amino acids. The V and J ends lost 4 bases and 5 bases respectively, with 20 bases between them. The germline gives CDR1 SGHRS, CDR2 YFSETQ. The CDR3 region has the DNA TGCGCCAGCAGCCCAACTAGCAGAGCTGGAAAAGATACGCAGTATTTT. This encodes CASSPTSRAGKDTQYF.

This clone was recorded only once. CDR3 in DNA: TGTGCCAGCAGCCCGGACGACTACGAGCAGTACTTC. Amino acids: CASSPDDYEQYF. The chain employs TRBV28 and TRBJ2-7; no reliable D call. The CDR3 spans 12 residues. Germline CDR1 MDHEN, CDR2 SYDVKM. Trimming removed 6 bases from V and 3 bases from J, with 9 bases in between. Combining the CDR3 with reference TRBV28 and TRBJ2-7 gives the whole variable domain DVKVTQSSRYLVKRTGEKVFLECVQDMDHENMFWYRQDPGLGLRLIYFSYDVKMKEKGDIPEGYSVSREKKERFSLILESASTNQTSMYLCASSPDDYEQYFGPGTRLTVT.

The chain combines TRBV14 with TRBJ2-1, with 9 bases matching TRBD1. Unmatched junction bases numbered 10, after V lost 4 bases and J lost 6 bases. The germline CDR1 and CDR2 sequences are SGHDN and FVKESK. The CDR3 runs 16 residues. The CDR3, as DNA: TGTGCCAGCAGCCCGTACAGGGGGCGCTTAGGCAATGAGCAGTTCTTC. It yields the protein CASSPYRGRLGNEQFF.

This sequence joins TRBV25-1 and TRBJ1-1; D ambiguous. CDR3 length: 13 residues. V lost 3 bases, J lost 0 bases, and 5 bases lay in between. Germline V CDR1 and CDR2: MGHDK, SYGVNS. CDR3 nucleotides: TGTGCCAGCAGTGAGTACCTGAACACTGAAGCTTTCTTT. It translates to CASSEYLNTEAFF.

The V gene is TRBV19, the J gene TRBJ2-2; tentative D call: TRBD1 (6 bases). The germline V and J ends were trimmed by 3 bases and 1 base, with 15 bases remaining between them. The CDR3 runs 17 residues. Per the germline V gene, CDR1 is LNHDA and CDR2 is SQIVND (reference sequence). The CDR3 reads CASSMGAGAMNTGELFF. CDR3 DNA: TGTGCCAGTAGTATGGGGGCAGGGGCAATGAACACCGGGGAGCTGTTTTTT.

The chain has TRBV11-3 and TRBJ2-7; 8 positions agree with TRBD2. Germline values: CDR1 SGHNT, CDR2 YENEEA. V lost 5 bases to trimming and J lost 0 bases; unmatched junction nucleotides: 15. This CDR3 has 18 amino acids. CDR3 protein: CASSPVGRGRGSSYEQYF. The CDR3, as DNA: TGTGCCAGCAGCCCCGTCGGGAGGGGCCGGGGGAGCTCCTACGAGCAGTACTTC.